Sequencing of this TCR beta chain was carried out in a study of CD8 T cells in ankylosing spondylitis. Regarding the study as a whole: The clones that were linked to disease were reported to be significantly enriched in matched synovial fluid samples from ankylosing spondylitis patients. Before this, some motif variants had been reported in reactive arthritis synovial fluid and blood.

Turning to this clonotype: The antigen is unknown.

TCRdb processed the 5' RACE reads anew with MiXCR; each CDR3 protein has one entry. The sample holds some 270,000 distinct CDR3 sequences, 18% seen once. The specimen was blood, either unsorted or a sorted T cell fraction (not recorded which). The receptor comes from a male donor with ankylosing spondylitis or in good health (not recorded which).

The CDR3 DNA reads TGCAGCGCCAGACTAGCGGCGAACACCGGGGAGCTGTTTTTT. Its protein product is CSARLAANTGELFF. J is TRBJ2-2 and V is TRBV29-1; the match to TRBD2 covers 9 bases. The germline gives CDR1 SQVTM, CDR2 ANQGSEA. With 7 bases clipped from V and 0 bases from J, the junction kept 3 bases outside the gene matches. The CDR3 spans 14 residues.